This TCR beta chain comes out of a study of blood T cell repertoires in COVID-19. The CDR3 contains 15 residues. Deletions cut 3 bases from V and 10 bases from J, with 22 bases between. Germline V gene data show CDR1 as SGDLS and CDR2 as YYNGEE. The data were produced by immunoSEQ multiplex PCR, yet TCRdb's version contains in-frame clones alone and is incomplete. Of 200,000 to 250,000 clones listed, 86% are singletons. The chain joins TRBV9 to TRBJ1-2; D perhaps matches TRBD1 (5 bases). This receptor was taken from a woman between 45 and 60 years old who had recovered from COVID-19. Sample: PBMCs or T cells enriched from blood (not recorded which). Written as DNA, the CDR3 is TGTGCCAGCAGCGAACAACCCGGCCAGGGAGGTGTCTACACCTTC. It codes for CASSEQPGQGGVYTF.